This TCR beta chain was profiled in a study of T cell responses to AZD1222 COVID-19 vaccine. Study observations and caveats: Donors, mostly white British, included more females; clonal diversity was possibly underestimated. Dominant at 160-218 and 743-854, vaccine-associated CD4 TCRs also spanned spike. Increased Spike-specific TCR breadth and depth were observed after two AZD1222 doses.

The protocol was immunoSEQ multiplex PCR, while the TCRdb copy is restricted to in-frame clones and leaves out a portion. The sample lists about 78,000 clones; approximately 86% were seen once. In this sample, this clone turned up once. Antigen specificity is unknown. The clonotype comes from an adult in good health. The sequencing used peripheral blood, collected on day 0 of AZD1222 vaccination.

The CDR3: CASSSQSSYEQYF. CDR3 bases: TGTGCCAGCAGCTCGCAAAGCTCCTACGAGCAGTACTTC. V usage is TRBV7-2 and J usage is TRBJ2-7; D not resolved. Trimming stripped 4 bases from V and 0 bases from J, with 7 bases between. Germline lookup yields CDR1 SGHTA and CDR2 FQGNSA. The CDR3 extends over 13 amino acids.